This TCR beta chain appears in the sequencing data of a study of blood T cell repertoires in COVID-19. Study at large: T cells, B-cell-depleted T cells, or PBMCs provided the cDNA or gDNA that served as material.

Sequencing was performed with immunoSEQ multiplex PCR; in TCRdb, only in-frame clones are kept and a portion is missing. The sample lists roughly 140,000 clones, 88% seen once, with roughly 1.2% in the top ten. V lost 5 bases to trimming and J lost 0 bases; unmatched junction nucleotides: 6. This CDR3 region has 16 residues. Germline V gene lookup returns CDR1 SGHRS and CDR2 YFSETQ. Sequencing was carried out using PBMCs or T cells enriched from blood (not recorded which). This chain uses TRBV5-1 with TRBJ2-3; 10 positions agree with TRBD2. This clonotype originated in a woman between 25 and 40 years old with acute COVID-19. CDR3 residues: CASRQRTSGSTDTQYF. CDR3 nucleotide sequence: TGCGCCAGCAGGCAGCGGACTAGCGGAAGCACAGATACGCAGTATTTT. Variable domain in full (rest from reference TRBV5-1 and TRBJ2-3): KAGVTQTPRYLIKTRGQQVTLSCSPISGHRSVSWYQQTPGQGLQFLFEYFSETQRNKGNFPGRFSGRQFSNSRSEMNVSTLELGDSALYLCASRQRTSGSTDTQYFGPGTRLTVL.